This T cell receptor (beta chain) derives from a study of blood T cell repertoires in COVID-19. Study details: Samples representing acute and convalescent COVID-19 were sourced from the United States, Italy and Spain. PBMCs, B-cell-depleted T cells, or T cells were the source of the cDNA or gDNA that made up the material.

In the authors' methods: Using reference gene primer amplification, nucleated cell counts were estimated. Here immunoSEQ multiplex PCR was the method, and the copy in TCRdb shows in-frame clones only, minus some. V, J and clone size were drawn from that table, and D and trimming were deduced from the DNA. Of about 270,000 clones in the sample, roughly 90% were seen once. CDR3 length: 17 residues. Trimming cost V 3 bases and J 2 bases; bases outside gene matches: 6. CDR1 and CDR2 from the germline V gene are KGHSH and LQKENI. Enrollment of patients from Seattle took place during active infection, with longitudinal follow-up.

Sequenced material: peripheral blood. This chain uses TRBV18 with TRBJ1-5; 11 bases align to TRBD1. This sequence originates from a woman aged 25 to 39 with COVID-19, enrolled during active disease. The CDR3 nucleotides read TGTGCCAGCTCACCGCCAGGACAGGGGGCTGGCAATCAGCCCCAGCATTTT. It codes for CASSPPGQGAGNQPQHF. Together with reference TRBV18 and TRBJ1-5, the CDR3 gives the full variable domain: NAGVMQNPRHLVRRRGQEARLRCSPMKGHSHVYWYRQLPEEGLKFMVYLQKENIIDESGMPKERFSAEFPKEGPSILRIQQVVRGDSAAYFCASSPPGQGAGNQPQHFGDGTRLSIL.